Included here is one T cell receptor (beta chain) sequence, with context. The CDR3 loop spans 13 amino acids. Trimming cost V 1 base and J 4 bases, with 2 bases left between them. From germline, CDR1 is LGHDT and CDR2 YNNKEL (reference sequence). This sample stems from a study of blood T cell repertoires in COVID-19. Study details: Samples taken during acute and convalescent COVID-19 were collected in the United States, Italy and Spain. PBMCs, B-cell-depleted T cells, or T cells provided the cDNA or gDNA that made up the material.

Original methodology: Amplification from reference gene primers served as the basis for estimated nucleated cell counts. This table comes from immunoSEQ multiplex PCR, and its TCRdb copy is limited to in-frame clones, with some not included. That table furnishes V, J and clone size, whereas the DNA furnished D and trimming. The sample gives roughly 160,000 clones, approximately 91% of which show up once; about 2% is in the top ten. The clonotype originates from a man aged 18 to 29 with acute or convalescent COVID-19. The gene calls are TRBV3-1 (or the pseudogene TRBV3-2) and TRBJ2-6; D ambiguous. The sample comprised peripheral blood. Here the CDR3 DNA reads TGTGCCAGCAGCCAAGCGGGGGCCAACGTCCTGACTTTC. Translation gives CASSQAGANVLTF.